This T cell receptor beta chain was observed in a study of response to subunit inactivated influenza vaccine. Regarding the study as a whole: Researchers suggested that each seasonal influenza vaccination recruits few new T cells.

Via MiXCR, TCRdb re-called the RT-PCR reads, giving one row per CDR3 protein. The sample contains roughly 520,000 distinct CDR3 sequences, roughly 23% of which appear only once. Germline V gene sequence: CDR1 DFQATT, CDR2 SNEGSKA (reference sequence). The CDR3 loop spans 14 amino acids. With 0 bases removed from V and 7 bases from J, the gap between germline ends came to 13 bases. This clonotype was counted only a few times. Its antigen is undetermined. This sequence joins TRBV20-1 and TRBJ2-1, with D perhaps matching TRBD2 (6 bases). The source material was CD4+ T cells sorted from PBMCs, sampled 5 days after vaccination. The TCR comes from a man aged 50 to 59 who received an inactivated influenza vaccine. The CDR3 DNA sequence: TGCAGTGCTAGAGAGGGGGGACCGCGGAATGAGCAGTTCTTC. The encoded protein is CSAREGGPRNEQFF.